Each of the 20 T cell receptor beta chains below was sequenced from the same sample in a study of shared clonotypes between healthy human individuals. Sequencing used immunoSEQ multiplex PCR; TCRdb keeps in-frame clones, though not all of them. In the table there are a few million clones, over 85% of which are singletons. The specimen sequenced was naive CD4+ T cells from PBMCs. Subset noted: CD45RA+ positively selected. The receptors derive from a man younger than 30 in good health. Some clones in this sample may be carry-over from other donors' samples.

CDR3 protein: CASSLDLDRGGYTF. CDR3 DNA sequence: TGCGCCAGCAGCTTGGACCTAGACAGGGGGGGCTACACCTTC. The chain recombines TRBV5-1 with TRBJ1-2, with TRBD1 matching 9 bases. V lost 0 bases to trimming and J lost 8 bases; unmatched junction nucleotides: 5. The CDR3 covers 14 residues. Germline V gene sequence: CDR1 SGHRS, CDR2 YFSETQ.

The chain joins TRBV19 to TRBJ2-1, with TRBD1 matching 10 bases. This CDR3 contains 17 residues. V shed 7 bases and J 2 bases; nucleotides not matched to a gene: 11. CDR1 and CDR2 from the germline V gene are LNHDA and SQIVND (reference sequence). Here the CDR3 DNA reads TGTGCCAGTACCCCCACGGTCGGGACAGGGGCCTACAATGAGCAGTTCTTC. Translating it yields CASTPTVGTGAYNEQFF.

The chain links TRBV6-6 to TRBJ1-3; 8 nucleotides match TRBD1. The CDR3 is made up of 15 amino acids. Germline V CDR1 and CDR2: MNHNY, SVGAGI (reference sequence). V shed 4 bases, J shed 0 bases, and the junction held 2 bases outside the gene matches. As DNA, the CDR3 is TGTGCCAGCAGTTTCACAGGGGGCTCTGGAAACACCATATATTTT. It codes for CASSFTGGSGNTIYF.

This chain joins TRBV2 and TRBJ1-3, with D possibly matching TRBD1 (5 bases). Germline V gives CDR1 SNHLY, CDR2 FYNNEI. Between the trimmed V and J ends, which lost 4 bases and 5 bases, there was a span of 18 bases. This CDR3 region has 16 residues. CDR3: CASSGAGTRARNTIYF. DNA for the CDR3: TGTGCCAGCAGTGGGGCGGGGACCCGAGCCAGAAACACCATATATTTT. Supplemented by reference TRBV2 and TRBJ1-3, the full variable domain reads EPEVTQTPSHQVTQMGQEVILRCVPISNHLYFYWYRQILGQKVEFLVSFYNNEISEKSEIFDDQFSVERPDGSNFTLKIRSTKLEDSAMYFCASSGAGTRARNTIYFGEGSWLTVV.

The chain is built from TRBV7-9 and TRBJ2-3, with D possibly TRBD2 on 5 matching bases. The CDR3 has 15 residues. The germline V and J ends were trimmed by 4 bases and 4 bases, with 15 bases remaining between them. The germline V gene has CDR1 SEHNR and CDR2 FQNEAQ (reference sequence). The CDR3 protein is CASSSLGEGADTQYF. Written as DNA, the CDR3 is TGTGCCAGCAGCTCTTTGGGCGAGGGCGCAGATACGCAGTATTTT. Complete variable domain (other parts from reference TRBV7-9 and TRBJ2-3): DTGVSQNPRHKITKRGQNVTFRCDPISEHNRLYWYRQTLGQGPEFLTYFQNEAQLEKSRLLSDRFSAERPKGSFSTLEIQRTEQGDSAMYLCASSSLGEGADTQYFGPGTRLTVL.

This clone has a single count. The chain recombines TRBV7-9 with TRBJ2-1; the D gene is possibly TRBD2 (6 bases). This CDR3 region has 13 residues. Trimming pared 4 bases from V and 8 bases from J, leaving 12 bases between. Germline V gene lookup returns CDR1 SEHNR and CDR2 FQNEAQ (reference sequence). Here the CDR3 reads CASSSYSGYEQFF. The CDR3 bases are TGTGCCAGCAGCTCCTACAGCGGGTATGAGCAGTTCTTC.

This rearrangement joins TRBV28 to TRBJ2-7; no clear D. The CDR3 contains 12 residues. The ends were cut back, 2 bases at V and 7 bases at J, with 9 bases in the middle. Per the germline V gene, CDR1 is MDHEN and CDR2 is SYDVKM. The CDR3 here is CASSLRWREQYF. The CDR3 coding sequence is TGTGCCAGCAGTTTAAGATGGCGGGAGCAGTACTTC.

V and J are TRBV18 and TRBJ1-5; TRBD1 is a possible D gene (5 bases). The CDR3 length is 15 residues. Trimming shortened V by 4 bases and J by 0 bases, and 10 bases separated the two germline ends. CDR1 is KGHSH and CDR2 is LQKENI in the germline V gene. CDR3 loop: CASSRQHYSNQPQHF. The CDR3 DNA follows: TGTGCCAGCTCACGACAGCATTATAGCAATCAGCCCCAGCATTTT.

On this clone: Other DNA sequences in this sample translate to the same CDR3. This chain links TRBV6-4 with TRBJ2-7; TRBD2 aligns across 12 bases. The germline V gene encodes CDR1 MRHNA and CDR2 SNTAGT. The CDR3 loop spans 14 amino acids. The V and J ends lost 5 bases and 2 bases, in that order; junction bases with no gene match: 1. CDR3 DNA: TGTGCCAGCAGTAGACTAGCGGGAGCCTACGAGCAGTACTTC. It yields the protein CASSRLAGAYEQYF.

This chain links TRBV10-2 with TRBJ2-3, with D unresolved. CDR3 size: 13 residues. Germline V gene lookup returns CDR1 WSHSY and CDR2 SAAADI. Between the trimmed V and J ends, which lost 7 bases and 2 bases, there was a span of 10 bases. CDR3 region: CASINIPTDTQYF. The CDR3 coding sequence is TGCGCCAGCATCAACATACCCACAGATACGCAGTATTTT.

The J gene is TRBJ2-7, the V gene TRBV18; weak D call: TRBD1 (5 bases). V lost 0 bases to trimming and J lost 3 bases, with 15 bases between them. CDR3 length: 16 residues. Germline CDR1 and CDR2: KGHSH and LQKENI. DNA for the CDR3: TGTGCCAGCTCACCACCGGGGCGCGGACCTTTCTACGAGCAGTACTTC. Protein sequence: CASSPPGRGPFYEQYF.

The rearrangement uses TRBV19 and TRBJ1-2; maybe TRBD1 (5 bases). V dropped 7 bases and J dropped 6 bases, with 21 bases sitting between them. From germline, CDR1 is LNHDA and CDR2 SQIVND (reference sequence). This CDR3 spans 15 amino acids. CDR3 coding DNA: TGTGCCAGTAATCTTTCCGAGGGGCGGCGACATGGCTACACCTTC. As protein: CASNLSEGRRHGYTF.

The sample holds one count of this clone. The V call is TRBV6-6, the J call TRBJ2-7; no firm D call. The ends were cut back, 4 bases at V and 3 bases at J, with 13 bases in the middle. The length of the CDR3 is 14 residues. CDR1 is MNHNY, CDR2 SVGAGI, per germline (reference sequence). The CDR3 here is CASSSLETLYEQYF. CDR3 nucleotides: TGTGCCAGCAGTTCTCTCGAGACACTCTACGAGCAGTACTTC.

The chain employs TRBV27 and TRBJ1-1; a possible D gene is TRBD1 (6 bases). Germline V gene sequence: CDR1 MNHEY, CDR2 SMNVEV (reference sequence). V shed 3 bases and J shed 10 bases, with 12 bases lying between them. The CDR3 totals 12 residues. CDR3 sequence reads: CASSFLQGTAFF. The CDR3 bases are TGTGCCAGCAGTTTCCTACAGGGTACAGCTTTCTTT.

The chain combines TRBV28 with TRBJ2-7; D might be TRBD1 (5 bases). Germline V gene data show CDR1 as MDHEN and CDR2 as SYDVKM. Trimming shortened V by 8 bases and J by 11 bases, and 19 bases separated the two germline ends. The CDR3 has 12 residues. This chain's CDR3 is CASEQTGSSKYF. The DNA of the CDR3 is TGTGCCAGCGAACAAACAGGCTCTTCGAAGTACTTC.

The chain couples TRBV27 to TRBJ2-2; no firm D call. Germline V gene data show CDR1 as MNHEY and CDR2 as SMNVEV (reference sequence). V lost 3 bases, J lost 1 base, and 9 bases lay in between. CDR3 size: 15 residues. The DNA for the CDR3 is TGTGCCAGCAGTTTCGGGCGGCTGAACACCGGGGAGCTGTTTTTT. This codes for CASSFGRLNTGELFF.

This chain connects TRBV6-1 to TRBJ2-1, with D perhaps TRBD2 (6 bases). The V end lost 11 bases, the J end lost 8 bases, and 22 bases lay between the germline ends. The CDR3 runs to 14 residues. Per germline, CDR1 MNHNS and CDR2 SASEGT. The CDR3, as DNA: TGTGCCGGGGGGACCGCAACCTTTCGCTATGAGCAGTTCTTC. It translates to CAGGTATFRYEQFF.

This chain connects TRBV2 to TRBJ1-4, with D hard to call. CDR1 SNHLY and CDR2 FYNNEI come from the germline V gene. Trimming took 7 bases from V and 0 from J, leaving 18 bases between them. The CDR3 has 17 residues. In nucleotides, the CDR3 is TGTGCCAGCACCGAAGGTCCAGGACGGGCAACTAATGAAAAACTGTTTTTT. Amino acids: CASTEGPGRATNEKLFF.

Concerning this clone: The sample carries other DNA sequences with the same CDR3. The chain uses TRBV27 and TRBJ2-2, with D possibly being TRBD2 (5 bases). This CDR3 contains 15 residues. The germline CDR1 and CDR2 sequences are MNHEY and SMNVEV (reference sequence). Trimming removed 2 bases at V and 0 bases at J, with 7 bases between. The CDR3: CASSLRGPNTGELFF. The CDR3 coding sequence is TGTGCCAGCAGTTTAAGAGGGCCGAACACCGGGGAGCTGTTTTTT.

This clone has a single count. The CDR3: CASSFRDRGYTDTQYF. The CDR3 DNA reads TGTGCCAGCAGTTTCCGGGACAGGGGTTATACAGATACGCAGTATTTT. The rearrangement joins TRBV28 to TRBJ2-3; the match to TRBD1 covers 10 bases. The CDR3 runs 16 residues. Germline loops: CDR1 MDHEN, CDR2 SYDVKM. After removal of 3 bases from V and 3 bases from J, the junction contained 6 bases not matched to a gene. The full variable domain, with the rest looked up from reference TRBV28 and TRBJ2-3, is DVKVTQSSRYLVKRTGEKVFLECVQDMDHENMFWYRQDPGLGLRLIYFSYDVKMKEKGDIPEGYSVSREKKERFSLILESASTNQTSMYLCASSFRDRGYTDTQYFGPGTRLTVL.